The 14 T cell receptor beta chains given below trace back to one sample, sequenced in a study of shared clonotypes between healthy human individuals. Measured with immunoSEQ multiplex PCR; TCRdb has only the in-frame clones, and not every one. The sample lists over a million clones, about 76% seen once, with about 1.5% in the top ten. Sequenced: memory CD4+ T cells sorted from blood. Subset here: CD45RA-negative fraction. The source is a man aged 18 to 29 in good health.

This clone was observed a handful of times. The genes are TRBV5-1 and TRBJ1-2, with no clear D. This CDR3 is built from 15 residues. CDR1 is SGHRS and CDR2 is YFSETQ in the germline V gene. V lost 4 bases to trimming and J lost 4 bases, with 17 bases between them. The CDR3 nucleotides are TGCGCCAGCAGCACGGCAATTCTGGGTAGCTATGGCTACACCTTC. Its protein is CASSTAILGSYGYTF.

The chain uses TRBV27 and TRBJ1-3; the D is unclear. The germline V and J ends were trimmed by 5 bases and 0 bases, with 5 bases remaining between them. Germline CDR1 MNHEY, CDR2 SMNVEV (reference sequence). The CDR3 extends over 13 amino acids. The CDR3 sequence: CASSQVSGNTIYF. CDR3 nucleotides: TGTGCCAGCAGTCAGGTCTCTGGAAACACCATATATTTT.

This rearrangement joins TRBV19 to TRBJ2-2, with TRBD1 identical over 8 bases. CDR1 is LNHDA, CDR2 SQIVND, per germline (reference sequence). Trimming at V came to 4 bases and at J to 2 bases, leaving 6 bases not matched to a gene. The CDR3 runs to 16 residues. The CDR3 protein is CASSTPTGANTGELFF. The CDR3 DNA follows: TGTGCCAGTAGTACGCCGACAGGGGCAAACACCGGGGAGCTGTTTTTT.

The V gene is TRBV28, the J gene TRBJ1-5; tentatively, D is TRBD1 (6 bases). Trimming removed 8 bases at V and 3 bases at J, with 14 bases between. The CDR3 extends over 14 amino acids. The V gene's germline CDR1 is MDHEN and CDR2 SYDVKM. CDR3: CASHPGGTNQPQHF. In DNA, the CDR3 is TGTGCCAGCCACCCCGGGGGCACCAATCAGCCCCAGCATTTT.

This clone has at least ten counts. The chain employs TRBV7-3 and TRBJ2-3; TRBD2 matches 9 bases. Germline V gene data show CDR1 as SGHTA and CDR2 as FQGTGA. Losses at the gene ends were 3 bases for V and 2 bases for J; bases not matched to a gene: 3. CDR3 length: 15 residues. The CDR3 nucleotides are TGTGCCAGCAGCTTTAGCGGGGGTTACACAGATACGCAGTATTTT. Protein: CASSFSGGYTDTQYF.

The chain has TRBV2 and TRBJ2-1; tentatively, D is TRBD2 (5 bases). The V and J ends lost 4 bases and 8 bases respectively, with 15 bases between them. Germline CDR1 reads SNHLY; CDR2 reads FYNNEI. The CDR3 spans 14 residues. CDR3 DNA sequence: TGTGCCAGCAGTGTTCGGGGATCTCTGGATGAGCAGTTCTTC. Translating it yields CASSVRGSLDEQFF.

The chain couples TRBV18 to TRBJ2-5, with D uncertain. Germline CDR1 KGHSH, CDR2 LQKENI. The ends were cut back, 2 bases at V and 2 bases at J, with 9 bases in the middle. This CDR3 is built from 14 residues. CDR3 residues: CASSPTSTQETQYF. CDR3 in DNA: TGTGCCAGCTCACCAACCTCCACTCAAGAGACCCAGTACTTC.

Note on this clone: A much larger clonotype is one base distant, so this may be a read error. The CDR3 carries no conserved terminal phenylalanine or tryptophan, so it likely arises from a read error. The V gene is TRBV18, the J gene TRBJ1-1, with D possibly being TRBD1 (6 bases). Trimming removed 3 bases from V and 1 base from J, with 9 bases in between. This CDR3 is 14 amino acids long. Germline V lookup: CDR1 KGHSH, CDR2 LQKENI. CDR3 in amino acids: CASSPKQGNTEAFL. CDR3 coding DNA: TGTGCCAGCTCACCTAAACAGGGGAACACTGAAGCTTTCCTT.

This clone was picked up many times. V usage is TRBV2 and J usage is TRBJ1-5; D remains ambiguous. The V gene lost 2 bases and the J gene lost 4 bases, with 6 bases spanning the gap. Germline V gives CDR1 SNHLY, CDR2 FYNNEI. CDR3 length: 13 amino acids. The CDR3 coding sequence is TGTGCCAGCAGTGAACGGCGGAATCAGCCCCAGCATTTT. Protein sequence: CASSERRNQPQHF. The whole variable domain, filled in from reference TRBV2 and TRBJ1-5, reads EPEVTQTPSHQVTQMGQEVILRCVPISNHLYFYWYRQILGQKVEFLVSFYNNEISEKSEIFDDQFSVERPDGSNFTLKIRSTKLEDSAMYFCASSERRNQPQHFGDGTRLSIL.

The gene calls are TRBV6-1 and TRBJ1-5; tentative D call: TRBD1 (5 bases). Germline V gene lookup returns CDR1 MNHNS and CDR2 SASEGT. The CDR3 totals 15 residues. V shed 2 bases and J shed 1 base, with 9 bases lying between them. The CDR3 DNA reads as TGTGCCAGCAGTGAACCCGCAGGGAGCAATCAGCCCCAGCATTTT. This translates into CASSEPAGSNQPQHF.

V is TRBV5-1 and J is TRBJ2-3, with D possibly called TRBD1 or TRBD2 (5 bases each). V was trimmed by 0 bases and J by 6 bases, leaving 11 bases between them. This CDR3 contains 14 residues. Germline CDR1 and CDR2: SGHRS and YFSETQ. CDR3 bases: TGCGCCAGCAGCTTGGCCACGGGGACCGATACGCAGTATTTT. This translates into CASSLATGTDTQYF.

Only one count was recorded for this clone. A clone one base away is much larger, so this may be a read error. This chain links TRBV27 with TRBJ2-7, with D unresolved. Germline CDR1 MNHEY, CDR2 SMNVEV (reference sequence). This CDR3 region has 10 residues. The V end lost 5 bases, the J end lost 3 bases, and 2 bases lay between the germline ends. The CDR3 DNA sequence: TGTGCCAGCAGTGTCTACGAGCAGTACTTC. Translated: CASSVYEQYF.

The chain combines TRBV7-8 with TRBJ1-5; no definite D call. Germline V gene data show CDR1 as SGHVS and CDR2 as FQNEAQ. Trimming shortened V by 4 bases and J by 3 bases, and 10 bases separated the two germline ends. The CDR3 covers 14 residues. CDR3 amino acids: CASSSTVYNQPQHF. The CDR3 region has the DNA TGTGCCAGCAGCTCAACAGTTTACAATCAGCCCCAGCATTTT.

The chain couples TRBV5-8 to TRBJ1-6; the D is unclear. CDR1 is SGHTS and CDR2 is YDEGEE in the germline V gene. The CDR3 consists of 16 residues. Trimming shortened V by 0 bases and J by 10 bases, and 17 bases separated the two germline ends. CDR3 residues: CASSLERGQVRSPLHF. The CDR3 DNA is TGTGCCAGCAGCTTGGAGCGAGGTCAAGTAAGATCACCCCTCCACTTT.